A single sample is the source of the 2 T cell receptor beta chains below, sequenced in a study of identifying expanded T cells in peripheral blood. TCRdb's copy holds only in-frame clones and misses some; the assay was immunoSEQ multiplex PCR. The data hold approximately 100,000 clones, with around 90% observed a single time. The specimen sequenced was blood. These receptors originate from a person aged 18 to 75 in good health.

The chain is built from TRBV28 and TRBJ1-6; TRBD1 is a possible D gene (5 bases). The V end lost 5 bases, the J end lost 14 bases, and 19 bases lay between the germline ends. CDR1 and CDR2 from the germline V gene are MDHEN and SYDVKM. This CDR3 has 14 amino acids. The CDR3 region is CASSPPGPGWTLHF. The CDR3 DNA reads TGTGCCAGCAGTCCCCCGGGACCGGGTTGGACCCTCCACTTT.

The chain couples TRBV25-1 to TRBJ1-1; D gene unclear. Germline CDR1 MGHDK, CDR2 SYGVNS. The CDR3 runs 12 residues. The V end lost 7 bases, the J end lost 9 bases, and 15 bases lay between the germline ends. The CDR3 reads CASTVGAAQAFF. CDR3 nucleotide sequence: TGTGCCAGCACAGTGGGTGCAGCGCAAGCTTTCTTT.